This T cell receptor (beta chain) was identified in a study of T cell responses to AZD1222 COVID-19 vaccine. Overall study results and limits: White British donors predominated, females outnumbered males, and clonal diversity was possibly underestimated. Close to half of all spike-specific TCRs reportedly target regions of the variants that are unmutated. Among those given AZD1222, only six were seropositive at baseline.

Points on this clone: The antigen remains undetermined.

Here immunoSEQ multiplex PCR was the method, and the copy in TCRdb shows in-frame clones only, minus some. The data contain about 130,000 clones, about 87% of them seen just once; the ten biggest clones take up under 2.5%. The CDR3 length is 16 residues. Germline assignment: CDR1 LNHDA and CDR2 SQIVND (reference sequence). Trimming left V 3 bases short and J 6 bases short, with 17 bases between. This receptor was identified in an adult in good health. The V call is TRBV19, the J call TRBJ2-2; D possibly corresponds to TRBD2 (5 bases). The material was peripheral blood, obtained on day 0 of AZD1222 vaccination. CDR3 loop: CASSISGIWRAGELFF. The CDR3 nucleotides are TGTGCCAGTAGTATCTCCGGGATCTGGCGGGCCGGGGAGCTGTTTTTT.